Below, 26 T cell receptor beta chains from the same sample are listed, as sequenced in a study of metastatic and nonmetastatic thyroid tumors. TCRdb redid the clone calls on the PCR reads using MiXCR. The sample carries roughly 59,000 clones, 15% to 20% recorded once. Nobody among the patients had been given any treatment before thyroid surgery. Sequencing was done on a sample of blood. Receptors originate from a male donor with papillary thyroid cancer or a benign thyroid nodule (not recorded which). Some clones in this sample may be carry-over from other donors' samples.

The chain employs TRBV20-1 and TRBJ2-7; D is unclear. Germline CDR1 and CDR2: DFQATT and SNEGSKA (reference sequence). This CDR3 has 11 residues. V shed 1 base and J shed 3 bases, with 4 bases lying between them. The CDR3 region is CSARVDYEQYF. DNA of the CDR3: TGCAGTGCTAGAGTCGACTACGAGCAGTACTTC.

The sample holds many counts of this clone. A read error may account for a junction end that differs from germline. CDR3 bases: TGTGCCAGCAGCCAAGCGAGGGCGGGGACTTCAGTCTTC. This sequence encodes CASSQARAGTSVF. The chain combines TRBV3-1 with TRBJ2-1, with D perhaps TRBD2 (6 bases). The CDR3 has 13 amino acids. Germline V CDR1 and CDR2: LGHDT, YNNKEL (reference sequence).

The gene calls are TRBV6-1 and TRBJ2-2; TRBD1 matches at 8 bases. Germline CDR1 and CDR2: MNHNS and SASEGT. V lost 4 bases to trimming and J lost 10 bases; unmatched junction nucleotides: 11. CDR3 length: 15 amino acids. The CDR3 DNA reads as TGTGCCAGCAGTGCCACAGGGGGTTACAACGAGGAGCTGTTTTTT. Translating it yields CASSATGGYNEELFF.

This clone was recorded at least ten times. The chain uses TRBV7-9 and TRBJ2-3; TRBD2 might be the D (6 bases). Trimming removed 11 bases from V and 2 bases from J, with 14 bases in between. The CDR3 is 13 amino acids. Germline V lookup: CDR1 SEHNR, CDR2 FQNEAQ (reference sequence). The CDR3 nucleotides are TGTGCCGCCCCGGAGGGCAACACAGATACGCAGTATTTT. Translated, it gives CAAPEGNTDTQYF.

This clone has a count of ten or more. This sample also contains other DNA sequences that code for the same CDR3. V usage is TRBV19 and J usage is TRBJ2-1; no firm D call. Germline V gene lookup returns CDR1 LNHDA and CDR2 SQIVND (reference sequence). This CDR3 contains 12 residues. V lost 4 bases and J lost 10, with 11 bases in between. CDR3 DNA sequence: TGTGCCAGTAGTACTTATCGTCGGGAGCAGTTCTTC. Encoded protein: CASSTYRREQFF.

This clone was seen many times. The same CDR3 is also encoded by other DNA sequences in this sample. The chain uses TRBV4-2 and TRBJ2-5; D might be TRBD1 (5 bases). The germline V and J ends were trimmed by 1 base and 2 bases, with 11 bases remaining between them. This CDR3 region has 15 residues. Germline loops: CDR1 LGHNA, CDR2 YNFKEQ. The CDR3 bases are TGTGCCAGCAGCCAAGTCCTCTCAGGGCAAGAGACCCAGTACTTC. Encoded protein: CASSQVLSGQETQYF.

By share, this clone counts as medium-sized (0.01 to 0.1%). The chain is built from TRBV30 and TRBJ1-2; D remains unclear. Germline V gives CDR1 GTSNPN, CDR2 SVGIG (reference sequence). The V end was cut by 5 bases, the J end by 1 base, with 14 bases between. The CDR3 covers 14 residues. CDR3 DNA: TGTGCCTGGGAACGGAGCAACGTTAACTATGGCTACACCTTC. Translated, it gives CAWERSNVNYGYTF.

This clone was observed many times. V and J are TRBV6-1 and TRBJ1-2; D might be TRBD1 (5 bases). Germline loops: CDR1 MNHNS, CDR2 SASEGT. The CDR3 spans 13 residues. Trimming removed 5 bases at V and 1 base at J, with 8 bases between. The CDR3 coding sequence is TGTGCCAGCAGTTCAGGGAATAACTATGGCTACACCTTC. It encodes CASSSGNNYGYTF.

This clone was counted ten times or more. V usage is TRBV9 and J usage is TRBJ2-2, with a tentative D call TRBD1 (6 bases). Germline V lookup: CDR1 SGDLS, CDR2 YYNGEE. V shed 3 bases and J shed 1 base, with 13 bases lying between them. CDR3 length: 16 residues. The CDR3, as DNA: TGTGCCAGCAGCGGAACAGGGCGAGGGAACACCGGGGAGCTGTTTTTT. Its translation is CASSGTGRGNTGELFF.

This clone was counted many times. The chain is built from TRBV5-1 and TRBJ2-5; TRBD1 might be the D (6 bases). V was clipped by 4 bases and J by 2 bases, with 21 bases between them. The CDR3 has 17 residues. CDR1 and CDR2 from the germline V gene are SGHRS and YFSETQ. Here the CDR3 reads CASSQLKTGGGQETQYF. CDR3 sequence (DNA): TGCGCCAGCAGCCAACTCAAGACAGGTGGGGGACAAGAGACCCAGTACTTC.

The table lists this clone with many counts. This chain connects TRBV6-1 to TRBJ2-7, with 11 bases that match TRBD1. CDR1 MNHNS and CDR2 SASEGT come from the germline V gene. Germline trimming cut 6 bases from V and 2 bases from J; bases unmatched to any gene: 6. The CDR3 length is 15 residues. The chain's CDR3 is CASSLGQGETYEQYF. Written as DNA, the CDR3 is TGTGCCAGCAGCCTGGGACAGGGGGAGACCTACGAGCAGTACTTC.

About this clone: A much larger clone sits a single nucleotide away, making a read error possible. The sample carries other DNA sequences with the same CDR3. The chain has TRBV28 and TRBJ2-5, with D possibly being TRBD1 or TRBD2 (6 bases each). The CDR3 has 16 amino acids. Per germline, CDR1 MDHEN and CDR2 SYDVKM. V dropped 4 bases and J dropped 9 bases, with 24 bases sitting between them. CDR3: CASSSPGVGGLGAQYF. The CDR3 DNA sequence: TGTGCCAGCAGTTCCCCGGGGGTTGGGGGCCTAGGGGCCCAGTACTTC.

This clone was picked up a small number of times. A much larger clone differs from this one at a single base, so this may be a read error. The chain carries TRBV12-3 or TRBV12-4 and TRBJ1-5; maybe TRBD1 (5 bases). The CDR3 length is 15 residues. V lost 5 bases and J 0 bases, leaving 11 bases between the germline ends. The CDR3 coding sequence is TGTGCCAGCAGTCCAGGGACGTTTAGCAATCAGCCCCAGCATTTT. This sequence encodes CASSPGTFSNQPQHF.

This clone was seen ten or more times. The chain joins TRBV7-2 to TRBJ2-3; 12 bases are shared with TRBD1. The CDR3 runs to 13 residues. Looked up from germline, CDR1 is SGHTA and CDR2 is FQGNSA. Trimming cost V 8 bases and J 5 bases; bases outside gene matches: 2. CDR3 DNA: TGTGCCAGCGGGACAGGGGGCATAGATACGCAGTATTTT. As protein: CASGTGGIDTQYF.

This clone was found many times. The genes are TRBV5-1 and TRBJ1-6; D is ambiguous. CDR1 SGHRS and CDR2 YFSETQ come from the germline V gene. The CDR3 has 15 residues. The V and J ends lost 0 bases and 10 bases respectively, with 14 bases between them. The CDR3 is CASSLAGSVYSPLHF. In nucleotides, the CDR3 is TGCGCCAGCAGCTTGGCGGGCTCTGTTTACTCACCCCTCCACTTT.

Ten or more counts support this clone. The rearrangement joins TRBV5-6 to TRBJ2-7, with 10 nucleotides matching TRBD1. CDR1 is SGHDT and CDR2 is YYEEEE in the germline V gene. J gave up 1 base and V 1 base, and 14 bases lay outside the gene matches. CDR3 length equals 19 residues. This CDR3 reads CASSLMGQGLGGGSYEQYV. The DNA for the CDR3 is TGTGCCAGCAGCTTGATGGGACAGGGGCTTGGCGGGGGATCCTACGAGCAGTACGTC.

In its sample, this clone was seen many times. The rearrangement uses TRBV7-2 and TRBJ2-5; no clear D. The CDR3 sequence is 12 residues long. In germline, CDR1 is SGHTA, CDR2 FQGNSA. Trimming removed 2 bases at V and 7 bases at J, with 8 bases between. CDR3 sequence (DNA): TGTGCCAGCAGCTTAATCCGTTCGACCCAGTACTTC. Its translation: CASSLIRSTQYF.

This clone appeared many times. This chain connects TRBV14 to TRBJ2-7; no clear D gene. Trimming shortened V by 2 bases and J by 4 bases, and 0 bases separated the two germline ends. The germline gives CDR1 SGHDN, CDR2 FVKESK. The CDR3 is 10 amino acids. The CDR3 loop is CASSQYEQYF. The CDR3 DNA follows: TGTGCCAGCAGCCAATACGAGCAGTACTTC.

This clone appeared a few times. V usage is TRBV28 and J usage is TRBJ2-7; a weak D match, TRBD1 (5 bases). CDR3 size: 13 residues. The germline V and J ends were trimmed by 2 bases and 3 bases, with 8 bases remaining between them. Germline-derived CDR1 and CDR2 are MDHEN and SYDVKM. The CDR3 sequence: CASSLIQVYEQYF. CDR3 nucleotides: TGTGCCAGCAGTTTAATACAGGTCTACGAGCAGTACTTC.

This clone has ten or more counts. The gene calls are TRBV2 and TRBJ2-7; D may correspond to TRBD1 or TRBD2 (7 bases each). Germline-derived CDR1 and CDR2 are SNHLY and FYNNEI. Trimming stripped 10 bases from V and 6 bases from J, with 22 bases between. CDR3 length: 14 amino acids. For the CDR3, the DNA is TGTGCCACCCAAGGGGGGAGGGGGCTTGTCGAGCAGTACTTC. Protein product: CATQGGRGLVEQYF.

This clone was detected many times. This chain connects TRBV4-1 to TRBJ1-3; no clear D gene. The CDR3 is 16 residues long. Trimming pared 4 bases from V and 0 bases from J, leaving 13 bases between. Germline CDR1 and CDR2: MGHRA and YSYEKL. Here the CDR3 DNA reads TGCGCCAGCAGCCCCTACTCGACAAGCTCTGGAAACACCATATATTTT. Its protein product is CASSPYSTSSGNTIYF.

This clone was seen at least ten times. The chain uses TRBV9 and TRBJ2-5, with 8 bases fitting TRBD2. The CDR3 has 17 amino acids. V was pared by 0 bases and J by 5 bases, with 12 bases of the junction left unmatched. CDR1 is SGDLS, CDR2 YYNGEE, per germline. CDR3 bases: TGTGCCAGCAGCGTAGTAGGGGCGGGAGGACCGGGTGAGACCCAGTACTTC. Its protein is CASSVVGAGGPGETQYF. Full variable domain (outside the CDR3, taken from reference TRBV9 and TRBJ2-5): DSGVTQTPKHLITATGQRVTLRCSPRSGDLSVYWYQQSLDQGLQFLIQYYNGEERAKGNILERFSAQQFPDLHSELNLSSLELGDSALYFCASSVVGAGGPGETQYFGPGTRLLVL.

This clone was seen many times. The rearrangement links TRBV20-1 to TRBJ1-2, with D unresolved. V lost 5 bases and J 3 bases, leaving 19 bases between the germline ends. Germline values: CDR1 DFQATT, CDR2 SNEGSKA (reference sequence). The CDR3 length is 15 residues. CDR3 nucleotide sequence: TGCAGTGCTGTGCCCCCCCGTTTGGGTGACTATGGCTACACCTTC. Translation: CSAVPPRLGDYGYTF.

This clone occurred many times. This chain connects TRBV27 to TRBJ1-5; no clear D. With 2 bases removed from V and 4 bases from J, the gap between germline ends came to 9 bases. Looked up from germline, CDR1 is MNHEY and CDR2 is SMNVEV (reference sequence). The CDR3 has 14 amino acids. The CDR3 loop reads CASSLGPFNQPQHF. CDR3 sequence (DNA): TGTGCCAGCAGTTTAGGTCCTTTTAATCAGCCCCAGCATTTT.

This clone was recorded many times. The chain recombines TRBV13 with TRBJ2-5; 9 bases agree with TRBD1. There are 20 residues in the CDR3. Looked up from germline, CDR1 is PRHDT and CDR2 is FYEKMQ (reference sequence). Losses at the gene ends were 2 bases for V and 5 bases for J; bases not matched to a gene: 21. The CDR3 DNA reads TGTGCCAGCAGCTTAACCCCGACAGGGGGGCGGGAAGAGTCGACGGAGACCCAGTACTTC. The encoded protein is CASSLTPTGGREESTETQYF.

The V call is TRBV27, the J call TRBJ2-7; D is undetermined. The CDR3 contains 17 residues. Germline V gives CDR1 MNHEY, CDR2 SMNVEV (reference sequence). V was cut by 0 bases and J by 7 bases, with 22 bases left in between. CDR3 DNA: TGTGCCAGCAGTTTATCAGAGGCAAGTCTCCGCGTTGGAGAGCAGTACGTC. Protein: CASSLSEASLRVGEQYV.